Following are 15 T cell receptor beta chains from one sample sequenced in a study of control samples from healthy donors and cancer patients. Some clones are missing from TCRdb's copy, which holds only in-frame ones; the method was immunoSEQ multiplex PCR. The table lists around 250,000 clones, approximately 80% of them singletons. Sample: PBMCs. The receptors were gathered from a woman in her fifties or sixties with lung cancer.

The chain combines TRBV7-4 with TRBJ2-1; a possible D gene is TRBD2 (7 bases). The V end lost 4 bases, the J end lost 8 bases, and 21 bases lay between the germline ends. The CDR3 has 16 residues. CDR1 is SGHVT, CDR2 SQSDAQ, per germline. CDR3 sequence (DNA): TGTGCCAGCAGCTACAGGGCGAGGGGACTATTCCATGAGCAGTTCTTC. This gives the protein CASSYRARGLFHEQFF.

The chain couples TRBV20-1 to TRBJ2-7, with D hard to call. V lost 3 bases, J lost 7 bases, and 13 bases lay in between. The CDR3 has 12 residues. CDR1 and CDR2 (germline): DFQATT, SNEGSKA (reference sequence). The CDR3 region is CSASADLGEQYF. The CDR3 nucleotides are TGCAGTGCTAGTGCGGACCTCGGGGAGCAGTACTTC.

This clone was seen more than once but under ten times. This chain joins TRBV6-5 and TRBJ1-2; no clear D gene. Per the germline V gene, CDR1 is MNHEY and CDR2 is SVGAGI. V lost 6 bases and J 7 bases, leaving 21 bases between the germline ends. The CDR3 is made up of 15 amino acids. DNA of the CDR3: TGTGCCAGCAGCTACCTCGACGTGGACTCGGGTGGCTACACCTTC. Its translation: CASSYLDVDSGGYTF.

The CDR3 bases are TGCAGCGTTGCGATCACAGATACGCAGTATTTT. As protein: CSVAITDTQYF. The gene calls are TRBV29-1 and TRBJ2-3, with D uncertain. Trimming stripped 4 bases from V and 2 bases from J, with 4 bases between. Germline CDR1 is SQVTM and CDR2 is ANQGSEA. This CDR3 is built from 11 residues.

The gene calls are TRBV5-1 and TRBJ1-3; D perhaps matches TRBD1 (5 bases). CDR1 is SGHRS and CDR2 is YFSETQ in the germline V gene. The CDR3 runs to 14 residues. The V end was cut by 8 bases, the J end by 0 bases, with 12 bases between. The chain's CDR3 is CASGAVGSGNTIYF. The CDR3, as DNA: TGCGCCAGTGGGGCGGTTGGCTCTGGAAACACCATATATTTT.

In the case of this clone: Other DNA sequences from this sample encode an identical CDR3 as well. The CDR3 region has the DNA TGTGCCAGCAGCAGTACCGGGACAGGTAATCAGCCCCAGCATTTT. Its translation: CASSSTGTGNQPQHF. This chain links TRBV7-9 with TRBJ1-5; TRBD1 matches 8 bases. The CDR3 spans 15 residues. V was clipped by 5 bases and J by 4 bases; unmatched bases: 7. CDR1 SEHNR and CDR2 FQNEAQ come from the germline V gene (reference sequence).

On this clone itself: Other nucleotide sequences from this sample produce the same CDR3. The CDR3 loop reads CASSRDRATYEQYF. The CDR3 nucleotides read TGTGCCAGCAGCAGGGACAGAGCAACCTACGAGCAGTACTTC. V and J are TRBV25-1 and TRBJ2-7; TRBD1 matches 7 bases. Germline lookup yields CDR1 MGHDK and CDR2 SYGVNS. This CDR3 comprises 14 residues. V lost 6 bases and J lost 2; bases outside the gene matches: 7.

The V call is TRBV5-1, the J call TRBJ1-5; 8 positions match TRBD1. V was clipped by 4 bases and J by 7 bases; unmatched bases: 13. The CDR3 spans 16 residues. CDR1 is SGHRS, CDR2 YFSETQ, per germline. The CDR3 sequence: CASSPSGDRSGQPQHF. The DNA for the CDR3 is TGCGCCAGCAGCCCGTCGGGGGACAGGTCGGGGCAGCCCCAGCATTTT.

This chain links TRBV10-1 with TRBJ2-2; TRBD1 might be the D (5 bases). Looked up from germline, CDR1 is WNHNN and CDR2 is SYGVQD (reference sequence). This CDR3 comprises 15 residues. V was pared by 5 bases and J by 0 bases, with 10 bases between. The DNA of the CDR3 is TGCGCCAGCAGTCAGGGCCCCGCGAACACCGGGGAGCTGTTTTTT. This codes for CASSQGPANTGELFF.

This chain connects TRBV19 to TRBJ2-5; TRBD1 matches at 7 bases. Germline lookup yields CDR1 LNHDA and CDR2 SQIVND (reference sequence). Losses at the gene ends were 8 bases for V and 7 bases for J; bases not matched to a gene: 16. This CDR3 is built from 15 residues. As DNA, the CDR3 is TGTGCCAGTCGCGAGAGACCGGGACAGTCAGGGACCCAGTACTTC. This encodes CASRERPGQSGTQYF.

This chain links TRBV18 with TRBJ2-5; tentatively, D is TRBD1 (5 bases). CDR1 and CDR2 (germline): KGHSH, LQKENI. Trimming left V 3 bases short and J 4 bases short, with 9 bases between. This CDR3 is 13 amino acids long. The CDR3, as DNA: TGTGCCAGCTCACCCAAGCAGGGAGAGACCCAGTACTTC. Amino acids: CASSPKQGETQYF.

The chain employs TRBV7-2 and TRBJ2-3; 8 bases are shared with TRBD2. CDR3 length equals 15 residues. Germline V gene data show CDR1 as SGHTA and CDR2 as FQGNSA. Unmatched junction bases numbered 5, after V lost 3 bases and J lost 3 bases. CDR3 DNA: TGTGCCAGCAGCTTCACAGGCGGGGGGACAGATACGCAGTATTTT. Its protein is CASSFTGGGTDTQYF.

The chain employs TRBV7-9 and TRBJ2-1, with 11 bases lining up with TRBD2. J gave up 2 bases and V 3 bases, and 6 bases lay outside the gene matches. Per germline, CDR1 SEHNR and CDR2 FQNEAQ (reference sequence). The CDR3 contains 17 residues. The CDR3 nucleotides read TGTGCCAGCAGCTTTAATGTAGCGGGAGGGCCCTACAATGAGCAGTTCTTC. This encodes CASSFNVAGGPYNEQFF.

This chain links TRBV25-1 with TRBJ2-7, with D unclear. Germline V CDR1 and CDR2: MGHDK, SYGVNS. V was cut by 4 bases and J by 0 bases, with 10 bases left in between. CDR3 length: 14 amino acids. The CDR3 reads CASSGALSSYEQYF. The CDR3 DNA reads TGTGCCAGCAGTGGGGCCCTAAGCTCCTACGAGCAGTACTTC.

The CDR3 spells CASSSGTGNTGELFF. In DNA, the CDR3 is TGTGCCAGCTCATCCGGGACAGGGAACACCGGGGAGCTGTTTTTT. This chain connects TRBV18 to TRBJ2-2; TRBD1 matches at 8 bases. The CDR3 extends over 15 amino acids. The ends lost 5 bases at V and 1 base at J; junction bases unmatched: 3. Germline V lookup: CDR1 KGHSH, CDR2 LQKENI.